The 29 T cell receptor beta chains reported below all come from one sample, sequenced in a study of blood T cell repertoires in COVID-19. This table comes from immunoSEQ multiplex PCR, and its TCRdb copy is limited to in-frame clones, with some not included. The sample has hundreds of thousands of clones; more than 75% are singletons. The sample was peripheral blood. The receptors come from a man aged 50 to 59 with COVID-19, enrolled during active disease.

The J gene is TRBJ1-5, the V gene TRBV4-2; D remains unclear. Germline CDR1 and CDR2: LGHNA and YNFKEQ. V shed 0 bases and J shed 9 bases, with 12 bases lying between them. The CDR3 is made up of 14 amino acids. The CDR3, as DNA: TGTGCCAGCAGCCAAGATCTGGTTCAGCGGCCCCAGCATTTT. It specifies CASSQDLVQRPQHF.

This clone was counted a few times. V is TRBV19 and J is TRBJ1-1, with D possibly TRBD1 on 6 matching bases. Germline V CDR1 and CDR2: LNHDA, SQIVND (reference sequence). This CDR3 is 14 amino acids long. The germline V and J ends were trimmed by 3 bases and 5 bases, with 13 bases remaining between them. The chain's CDR3 is CASSIGGAKTEAFF. The CDR3 nucleotides read TGTGCCAGTAGTATTGGGGGGGCGAAGACTGAAGCTTTCTTT.

The V call is TRBV6-5, the J call TRBJ1-5; D is ambiguous. Germline V gives CDR1 MNHEY, CDR2 SVGAGI. CDR3 size: 13 residues. The V end was cut by 5 bases, the J end by 7 bases, with 12 bases between. The CDR3 is CASSRTSGQPQHF. CDR3 sequence (DNA): TGTGCCAGCAGTCGGACTTCGGGGCAGCCCCAGCATTTT.

The rearrangement joins TRBV9 to TRBJ2-7, with 12 bases aligning to TRBD1. CDR1 and CDR2 from the germline V gene are SGDLS and YYNGEE. V was pared by 3 bases and J by 6 bases, with 7 bases of the junction left unmatched. CDR3 size: 15 residues. The CDR3 DNA sequence: TGTGCCAGCAGCGGTCCGGGACAGGGGGCTCCCGAGCAGTACTTC. Its protein product is CASSGPGQGAPEQYF.

The CDR3 sequence is CASSETGNGNSPLHF. CDR3 DNA: TGTGCCAGCAGCGAAACAGGGAACGGTAATTCACCCCTCCACTTT. The rearrangement links TRBV11-3 to TRBJ1-6; D may be TRBD1 (6 bases). With 5 bases removed from V and 6 bases from J, the gap between germline ends came to 14 bases. Germline CDR1 and CDR2: SGHNT and YENEEA. This CDR3 has 15 residues.

J is TRBJ2-3 and V is TRBV7-2; 13 bases match TRBD2. Losses at the gene ends were 5 bases for V and 5 bases for J; bases not matched to a gene: 7. Germline V lookup: CDR1 SGHTA, CDR2 FQGNSA. There are 16 residues in the CDR3. CDR3 region: CASSMRLAGGIDTQYF. The CDR3 DNA reads as TGTGCCAGCAGCATGAGACTAGCGGGAGGAATAGATACGCAGTATTTT.

The chain links TRBV13 to TRBJ2-7, with D hard to call. The CDR3 contains 13 residues. Trimming removed 10 bases at V and 7 bases at J, with 20 bases between. Germline CDR1 reads PRHDT; CDR2 reads FYEKMQ (reference sequence). The CDR3 loop is CAIRQLVVWEQYF. The CDR3 nucleotides are TGTGCCATCCGACAATTAGTGGTGTGGGAGCAGTACTTC.

The rearrangement links TRBV4-2 to TRBJ2-2, with D possibly TRBD2 on 6 matching bases. Looked up from germline, CDR1 is LGHNA and CDR2 is YNFKEQ. V was cut by 0 bases and J by 2 bases, with 13 bases left in between. The CDR3 extends over 17 amino acids. The CDR3 spells CASSQEVLATNTGELFF. The CDR3 DNA sequence: TGTGCCAGCAGCCAAGAGGTTCTAGCGACAAACACCGGGGAGCTGTTTTTT.

This rearrangement joins TRBV5-1 to TRBJ2-2; TRBD1 aligns across 9 bases. Losses at the gene ends were 3 bases for V and 6 bases for J; bases not matched to a gene: 3. In germline, CDR1 is SGHRS, CDR2 YFSETQ. The CDR3 spans 14 residues. The DNA for the CDR3 is TGCGCCAGCAGCTGGACAGGGGTGGCCGGGGAGCTGTTTTTT. This gives the protein CASSWTGVAGELFF.

V gene TRBV9 combines with J gene TRBJ1-4; TRBD1 might be the D (6 bases). This CDR3 comprises 16 residues. Between the trimmed V and J ends, which lost 4 bases and 11 bases, there was a span of 24 bases. Germline CDR1 SGDLS, CDR2 YYNGEE. CDR3 bases: TGTGCCAGCAGCCCTAATACGCTGGGTCTTCAGGGGAAACTGTTTTTT. Protein: CASSPNTLGLQGKLFF.

The CDR3 DNA sequence: TGTGCCAGTAGTATTACAGAAAGTTATGGCTACACCTTC. This gives the protein CASSITESYGYTF. The chain employs TRBV19 and TRBJ1-2; no clear D gene. V was pared by 3 bases and J by 5 bases, with 10 bases between. The CDR3 is 13 amino acids. Germline lookup yields CDR1 LNHDA and CDR2 SQIVND (reference sequence).

The chain carries TRBV4-3 and TRBJ2-3; D is possibly TRBD1 (6 bases). Trimming took 4 bases from V and 2 from J, leaving 13 bases between them. CDR1 and CDR2 (germline): LGHNA, YSLEER. The CDR3 is made up of 15 amino acids. CDR3 nucleotide sequence: TGCGCCAGCAGCCCGAATCAGGGGTTCACAGATACGCAGTATTTT. Encoded protein: CASSPNQGFTDTQYF.

This clone was counted a single time. V is TRBV7-6 and J is TRBJ2-7; the D gene is possibly TRBD2 (7 bases). Trimming pared 2 bases from V and 0 bases from J, leaving 11 bases between. The CDR3 sequence is 15 residues long. Germline V gene lookup returns CDR1 SGHVS and CDR2 FNYEAQ. This CDR3 is CASSLRGGSSYEQYF. CDR3 nucleotide sequence: TGTGCCAGCAGCTTAAGGGGGGGGAGCTCCTACGAGCAGTACTTC.

This clone turned up a few times. The rearrangement joins TRBV27 to TRBJ1-5; D not certain. From germline, CDR1 is MNHEY and CDR2 SMNVEV (reference sequence). V was clipped by 9 bases and J by 6 bases, with 12 bases between them. This CDR3 region has 12 residues. The CDR3 region has the DNA TGTGCCAGTACCTCCGCAGGTCAGCCCCAGCATTTT. Protein product: CASTSAGQPQHF.

This chain connects TRBV12-5 to TRBJ2-4; maybe TRBD2 (5 bases). The CDR3 loop spans 19 amino acids. CDR1 and CDR2 from the germline V gene are LGHNT and FRNRAP. Trimming cost V 2 bases and J 4 bases, with 24 bases left between them. CDR3 in DNA: TGTGCTAGTGGTTTGCGACTACTGGGCGGTCCAGACCCGAAAAACATTCAGTACTTC. Amino acid sequence: CASGLRLLGGPDPKNIQYF.

The rearrangement uses TRBV30 and TRBJ2-3; 10 positions agree with TRBD2. CDR3 size: 15 residues. Germline trimming cut 5 bases from V and 1 base from J; bases unmatched to any gene: 6. CDR1 is GTSNPN, CDR2 SVGIG, per germline (reference sequence). The CDR3 sequence: CAWGYGTSGTDTQYF. CDR3 in DNA: TGTGCCTGGGGCTACGGGACTAGCGGCACAGATACGCAGTATTTT.

J is TRBJ1-1 and V is TRBV28; D gene unclear. CDR3 length: 15 residues. V was pared by 3 bases and J by 1 base, with 12 bases between. Germline V gene lookup returns CDR1 MDHEN and CDR2 SYDVKM. The CDR3 nucleotides read TGTGCCAGCAGTTTGGTACTGGGAGGGAACACTGAAGCTTTCTTT. Its translation: CASSLVLGGNTEAFF.

J is TRBJ1-5 and V is TRBV28, with D possibly TRBD1 on 5 matching bases. The germline gives CDR1 MDHEN, CDR2 SYDVKM. V lost 4 bases to trimming and J lost 0 bases, with 16 bases between them. CDR3 length equals 17 residues. CDR3 nucleotide sequence: TGTGCCAGCAGTTACCTCGGGGGTTGGTATAGCAATCAGCCCCAGCATTTT. Translation: CASSYLGGWYSNQPQHF.

The chain recombines TRBV7-9 with TRBJ2-5; a possible D gene is TRBD2 (7 bases). The V gene's germline CDR1 is SEHNR and CDR2 FQNEAQ (reference sequence). CDR3 length: 14 residues. Trimming shortened V by 2 bases and J by 5 bases, and 12 bases separated the two germline ends. The chain's CDR3 is CASSLPGGWETQYF. For the CDR3, the DNA is TGTGCCAGCAGCTTACCGGGGGGCTGGGAGACCCAGTACTTC.

Worth noting for this clone: In this CDR3 the conserved last residue, phenylalanine or tryptophan, is missing, so a read error is likely. The J gene is TRBJ1-1, the V gene TRBV12-3 or TRBV12-4, with D possibly matching TRBD1 (5 bases). This CDR3 region has 13 residues. Trimming pared 7 bases from V and 1 base from J, leaving 10 bases between. The CDR3 loop reads CASISGGNTEAFS. The DNA of the CDR3 is TGTGCCAGCATCTCCGGGGGGAACACTGAAGCTTTCTCT.

The chain links TRBV5-4 to TRBJ2-3; tentatively, D is TRBD1 (5 bases). Germline-derived CDR1 and CDR2 are SGHNT and YYREEE (reference sequence). This CDR3 spans 15 amino acids. V was clipped by 7 bases and J by 0 bases, with 15 bases between them. Written as DNA, the CDR3 is TGTGCCAGCCGCTCCCAGGGTCCCAGCACAGATACGCAGTATTTT. It is translated as CASRSQGPSTDTQYF. The full variable domain, completed using reference TRBV5-4 and TRBJ2-3, is ETGVTQSPTHLIKTRGQQVTLRCSSQSGHNTVSWYQQALGQGPQFIFQYYREEENGRGNFPPRFSGLQFPNYSSELNVNALELDDSALYLCASRSQGPSTDTQYFGPGTRLTVL.

The chain combines TRBV10-3 with TRBJ2-2, with 10 bases aligning to TRBD1. Trimming removed 4 bases from V and 6 bases from J; junction bases left unmatched: 17. Germline CDR1 ENHRY, CDR2 SYGVKD. The CDR3 is 19 amino acids. This CDR3 reads CAISAPRDRGRSGSGELFF. The CDR3 DNA sequence: TGTGCCATCAGTGCCCCGCGGGACAGGGGAAGGTCCGGGTCCGGGGAGCTGTTTTTT.

Remarks on this clone: The same CDR3 is also encoded by other DNA sequences in this sample. The chain is built from TRBV19 and TRBJ2-7, with 9 nucleotides matching TRBD1. The germline CDR1 and CDR2 sequences are LNHDA and SQIVND (reference sequence). Unmatched junction bases numbered 3, after V lost 8 bases and J lost 1 base. This CDR3 region has 13 residues. This CDR3 is CASRGTGSYEQYF. The CDR3 region has the DNA TGTGCCAGTCGAGGGACAGGGTCCTACGAGCAGTACTTC. Complete variable domain (other parts from reference TRBV19 and TRBJ2-7): DGGITQSPKYLFRKEGQNVTLSCEQNLNHDAMYWYRQDPGQGLRLIYYSQIVNDFQKGDIAEGYSVSREKKESFPLTVTSAQKNPTAFYLCASRGTGSYEQYFGPGTRLTVT.

This rearrangement joins TRBV7-3 to TRBJ2-7; 7 positions match TRBD1. This CDR3 is built from 13 residues. J lost 12 bases, V lost 0 bases, and 8 bases had no gene match. Looked up from germline, CDR1 is SGHTA and CDR2 is FQGTGA. The CDR3: CASSLTRDSYRYF. Written as DNA, the CDR3 is TGTGCCAGCAGCTTAACGAGGGACAGCTATCGGTACTTC. The full variable domain, with the rest looked up from reference TRBV7-3 and TRBJ2-7, is GAGVSQTPSNKVTEKGKYVELRCDPISGHTALYWYRQSLGQGPEFLIYFQGTGAADDSGLPNDRFFAVRPEGSVSTLKIQRTERGDSAVYLCASSLTRDSYRYFGPGTRLTVT.

The rearrangement uses TRBV2 and TRBJ2-1; 7 bases map to TRBD2. CDR1 is SNHLY, CDR2 FYNNEI, per germline. CDR3 size: 14 residues. The J segment lost 6 bases and the V segment lost 6 bases, leaving 8 bases of the junction unmatched. In DNA form, the CDR3 reads TGTGCCAGCAGCGGACTAGGGGCCCCCAATGAGCAGTTCTTC. The encoded protein is CASSGLGAPNEQFF.

The J gene is TRBJ1-5, the V gene TRBV19, with D perhaps matching TRBD1 (5 bases). CDR1 is LNHDA and CDR2 is SQIVND in the germline V gene (reference sequence). Between the trimmed V and J ends, which lost 6 bases and 2 bases, there was a span of 11 bases. This CDR3 has 14 amino acids. This CDR3 is CASSETVGNQPQHF. The CDR3 nucleotides read TGTGCCAGTAGCGAGACAGTGGGCAATCAGCCCCAGCATTTT.

This clone was found a few times. The genes are TRBV9 and TRBJ2-7; 9 positions agree with TRBD1. Trimming at V came to 4 bases and at J to 7 bases, leaving 6 bases not matched to a gene. The CDR3 spans 13 residues. Germline assignment: CDR1 SGDLS and CDR2 YYNGEE. CDR3 nucleotide sequence: TGTGCCAGCAGCCCGGGGACAGGGCGAGAGCAGTACTTC. It yields the protein CASSPGTGREQYF.

The V and J genes are TRBV7-3 and TRBJ2-5; 7 bases match TRBD1. This CDR3 is built from 16 residues. CDR1 SGHTA and CDR2 FQGTGA come from the germline V gene. V shed 5 bases and J 3 bases; nucleotides not matched to a gene: 12. The CDR3 coding sequence is TGTGCCAGCAGCGTCCTAGGGGGCAGCGAGAAAGAGACCCAGTACTTC. Protein product: CASSVLGGSEKETQYF. Drawing the rest from reference TRBV7-3 and TRBJ2-5, the complete variable domain is GAGVSQTPSNKVTEKGKYVELRCDPISGHTALYWYRQSLGQGPEFLIYFQGTGAADDSGLPNDRFFAVRPEGSVSTLKIQRTERGDSAVYLCASSVLGGSEKETQYFGPGTRLLVL.

CDR3 DNA sequence: TGTGCCAGTAGTGAAGCACGGAGCAATCAGCCCCAGCATTTT. This translates into CASSEARSNQPQHF. The chain has TRBV19 and TRBJ1-5, with D hard to call. The V end was cut by 5 bases, the J end by 1 base, with 9 bases between. Germline V gene lookup returns CDR1 LNHDA and CDR2 SQIVND (reference sequence). CDR3 length equals 14 residues.